The 27 T cell receptor beta chains below all came from one sample that was sequenced in a study of CD8 T cells in Susac syndrome. Random hexamers were used to reverse transcribe an amount of about 0.45 to 1 ug RNA. TCRdb ran MiXCR on the immunoSEQ multiplex PCR reads and lists one entry per CDR3 protein. The sample holds 150,000 to 200,000 distinct CDR3 sequences, about 91% seen once. The specimen was CD4+ T cells from PBMCs. Receptor source: a human donor in good health.

V usage is TRBV29-1 and J usage is TRBJ1-2, with D possibly TRBD1 on 5 matching bases. CDR1 and CDR2 (germline): SQVTM, ANQGSEA. This CDR3 is built from 13 residues. Trimming pared 7 bases from V and 4 bases from J, leaving 16 bases between. This CDR3 is CSATAGYPYGYTF. The CDR3 DNA reads TGCAGCGCCACCGCAGGGTACCCCTATGGCTACACCTTC.

The J gene is TRBJ2-1, the V gene TRBV20-1, with a weak D call TRBD1 (5 bases). The germline V gene has CDR1 DFQATT and CDR2 SNEGSKA (reference sequence). V was cut by 4 bases and J by 0 bases, with 10 bases left in between. The CDR3 sequence is 14 residues long. The CDR3 sequence is CSAKTVSSYNEQFF. Here the CDR3 DNA reads TGCAGTGCTAAGACAGTCAGCTCCTACAATGAGCAGTTCTTC.

The chain recombines TRBV7-9 with TRBJ2-3, with TRBD2 as a possible D gene (5 bases). From germline, CDR1 is SEHNR and CDR2 FQNEAQ (reference sequence). Trimming cost V 3 bases and J 2 bases, with 9 bases left between them. The CDR3 runs 14 residues. The CDR3 DNA sequence: TGTGCCAGCAGCTTCGGGGTAAACACAGATACGCAGTATTTT. Its protein product is CASSFGVNTDTQYF.

The rearrangement joins TRBV5-1 to TRBJ2-3; D is ambiguous. Germline V gene data show CDR1 as SGHRS and CDR2 as YFSETQ. Trimming cost V 1 base and J 2 bases, with 14 bases left between them. The CDR3 is 16 amino acids. CDR3 sequence (DNA): TGCGCCAGCAGCTTGTTGGGCGGTCCCACCACAGATACGCAGTATTTT. It codes for CASSLLGGPTTDTQYF. Full variable domain (remainder filled in from reference TRBV5-1 and TRBJ2-3): KAGVTQTPRYLIKTRGQQVTLSCSPISGHRSVSWYQQTPGQGLQFLFEYFSETQRNKGNFPGRFSGRQFSNSRSEMNVSTLELGDSALYLCASSLLGGPTTDTQYFGPGTRLTVL.

The V and J genes are TRBV23-1 and TRBJ1-4; D remains unclear. TRBV23-1 is placed among ORFs of uncertain function. V was pared by 10 bases and J by 6 bases, with 24 bases between. The CDR3 has 16 amino acids. CDR3 residues: CATQTPKPGPDEKLFF. The CDR3 bases are TGCGCCACCCAAACACCCAAACCCGGGCCGGATGAAAAACTGTTTTTT.

The chain links TRBV10-1 to TRBJ2-7; the match to TRBD2 covers 9 bases. After removal of 6 bases from V and 7 bases from J, the junction contained 10 bases not matched to a gene. This CDR3 spans 14 amino acids. Germline assignment: CDR1 WNHNN and CDR2 SYGVQD (reference sequence). This chain's CDR3 is CASSPVGLAREQYF. CDR3 nucleotide sequence: TGCGCCAGCAGCCCTGTTGGACTAGCGAGGGAGCAGTACTTC.

V and J are TRBV5-6 and TRBJ1-1; the match to TRBD1 covers 8 bases. Germline CDR1 SGHDT, CDR2 YYEEEE. The length of the CDR3 is 14 residues. V lost 4 bases and J lost 6; bases outside the gene matches: 8. CDR3 in amino acids: CASSRRDRIPEAFF. The CDR3 DNA is TGTGCCAGCAGCAGACGGGACAGGATCCCTGAAGCTTTCTTT.

The chain is built from TRBV20-1 and TRBJ1-4; D not certain. Trimming removed 0 bases from V and 3 bases from J, with 11 bases in between. This CDR3 is 15 amino acids long. CDR1 and CDR2 (germline): DFQATT, SNEGSKA (reference sequence). The CDR3: CSARDGRNPNEKLFF. In nucleotides, the CDR3 is TGCAGTGCTAGAGATGGTCGGAACCCTAATGAAAAACTGTTTTTT.

This chain connects TRBV18 to TRBJ1-1; unclear D gene. The length of the CDR3 is 16 residues. Trimming removed 3 bases from V and 0 bases from J, with 14 bases in between. CDR1 and CDR2 from the germline V gene are KGHSH and LQKENI. The CDR3 DNA reads TGTGCCAGCTCACCGGGAGGGCAGAGGGTGAACACTGAAGCTTTCTTT. Protein: CASSPGGQRVNTEAFF.

J is TRBJ2-5 and V is TRBV7-6; D tentatively reads TRBD1 or TRBD2 (6 bases each). This CDR3 contains 14 residues. Germline V gives CDR1 SGHVS, CDR2 FNYEAQ. V lost 1 base and J 5 bases, leaving 11 bases between the germline ends. The DNA of the CDR3 is TGTGCCAGCAGCTTAGACAGGGCGGGGGAGACCCAGTACTTC. The encoded protein is CASSLDRAGETQYF.

This rearrangement joins TRBV3-1 to TRBJ2-3; no reliable D call. Germline-derived CDR1 and CDR2 are LGHDT and YNNKEL (reference sequence). CDR3 length equals 14 residues. Trimming took off 4 bases at V and 5 bases at J, with 13 bases between the two ends. CDR3: CASSRTNPGDTQYF. In DNA, the CDR3 is TGTGCCAGCAGCCGCACCAATCCGGGAGATACGCAGTATTTT.

The gene calls are TRBV5-1 and TRBJ2-2, with a weak D call TRBD2 (6 bases). V dropped 4 bases and J dropped 0 bases, with 10 bases sitting between them. The CDR3 loop spans 15 amino acids. CDR1 SGHRS and CDR2 YFSETQ come from the germline V gene. The CDR3 DNA reads TGCGCCAGCAGCCGGACTATTTCGAACACCGGGGAGCTGTTTTTT. Protein: CASSRTISNTGELFF.

The rearrangement uses TRBV4-3 and TRBJ2-5; D perhaps matches TRBD1 (6 bases). The V gene's germline CDR1 is LGHNA and CDR2 YSLEER. The CDR3 runs to 13 residues. V shed 0 bases and J shed 6 bases, with 8 bases lying between them. CDR3 nucleotides: TGCGCCAGCAGCCAAGAGACAGGCAAGACCCAGTACTTC. This codes for CASSQETGKTQYF.

This rearrangement joins TRBV7-3 to TRBJ2-5, with TRBD1 matching 7 bases. V shed 4 bases and J 4 bases; nucleotides not matched to a gene: 6. In germline, CDR1 is SGHTA, CDR2 FQGTGA. The CDR3 covers 14 residues. The CDR3 here is CASSCADRAETQYF. For the CDR3, the DNA is TGTGCCAGCAGCTGCGCCGACAGGGCAGAGACCCAGTACTTC. Full variable domain (remainder filled in from reference TRBV7-3 and TRBJ2-5): GAGVSQTPSNKVTEKGKYVELRCDPISGHTALYWYRQSLGQGPEFLIYFQGTGAADDSGLPNDRFFAVRPEGSVSTLKIQRTERGDSAVYLCASSCADRAETQYFGPGTRLLVL.

This clonotype was detected only a few times. The chain couples TRBV4-3 to TRBJ2-2, with TRBD1 as a possible D gene (5 bases). CDR3 length equals 17 residues. V dropped 0 bases and J dropped 4 bases, with 15 bases sitting between them. Germline assignment: CDR1 LGHNA and CDR2 YSLEER. Written as DNA, the CDR3 is TGCGCCAGCAGCCAAGAAGGATACCAGGGTCTCACCGGGGAGCTGTTTTTT. Translated: CASSQEGYQGLTGELFF.

V and J are TRBV29-1 and TRBJ1-3; TRBD1 might be the D (5 bases). Germline lookup yields CDR1 SQVTM and CDR2 ANQGSEA. The CDR3 has 14 amino acids. V gave up 6 bases and J gave up 0 bases, with 12 bases separating them. This chain's CDR3 is CSVVDIISGNTIYF. The CDR3, as DNA: TGCAGCGTAGTGGACATTATCTCTGGAAACACCATATATTTT.

The CDR3 protein is CSAPLGGLEFNEQFF. The DNA for the CDR3 is TGCAGTGCTCCCCTGGGTGGACTAGAGTTCAATGAGCAGTTCTTC. V and J are TRBV20-1 and TRBJ2-1; TRBD2 matches 7 bases. The length of the CDR3 is 15 residues. The germline gives CDR1 DFQATT, CDR2 SNEGSKA (reference sequence). V lost 5 bases and J lost 6; bases outside the gene matches: 13.

The chain uses TRBV5-1 and TRBJ1-4; TRBD1 matches at 9 bases. J gave up 7 bases and V 3 bases, and 7 bases lay outside the gene matches. The CDR3 runs to 15 residues. From germline, CDR1 is SGHRS and CDR2 YFSETQ. The CDR3 DNA is TGCGCCAGCAGCTGGGAACAGGGGGCTGTTGAAAAACTGTTTTTT. Translated: CASSWEQGAVEKLFF. Together with reference TRBV5-1 and TRBJ1-4, the CDR3 gives the full variable domain: KAGVTQTPRYLIKTRGQQVTLSCSPISGHRSVSWYQQTPGQGLQFLFEYFSETQRNKGNFPGRFSGRQFSNSRSEMNVSTLELGDSALYLCASSWEQGAVEKLFFGSGTQLSVL.

J is TRBJ2-5 and V is TRBV7-2, with 7 bases matching TRBD2. The CDR3 runs to 15 residues. CDR1 is SGHTA, CDR2 FQGNSA, per germline. V lost 3 bases and J lost 4; bases outside the gene matches: 8. CDR3 sequence (DNA): TGTGCCAGCAGCTTTAGACTAGCCCAGGCAGAGACCCAGTACTTC. Protein: CASSFRLAQAETQYF.

The chain combines TRBV18 with TRBJ2-2, with D possibly matching TRBD2 (6 bases). V was pared by 2 bases and J by 6 bases, with 13 bases between. The CDR3 runs 15 residues. Germline loops: CDR1 KGHSH, CDR2 LQKENI. Here the CDR3 DNA reads TGTGCCAGCTCACCAAAGGGAGGAGGAGCCGGGGAGCTGTTTTTT. It translates to CASSPKGGGAGELFF.

The rearrangement links TRBV27 to TRBJ1-2, with TRBD1 identical over 10 bases. The CDR3 covers 13 residues. Germline lookup yields CDR1 MNHEY and CDR2 SMNVEV (reference sequence). V lost 3 bases to trimming and J lost 8 bases; unmatched junction nucleotides: 3. CDR3 DNA sequence: TGTGCCAGCAGTTTCCGGGACAGGGGAGGCTACACCTTC. It encodes CASSFRDRGGYTF.

The rearrangement links TRBV6-2 or TRBV6-3 to TRBJ1-6; the match to TRBD1 covers 9 bases. V gave up 5 bases and J gave up 5 bases; unmatched junction bases: 4. The CDR3 covers 15 residues. CDR1 and CDR2 (germline): MNHEY, SVGEGT. The CDR3 coding sequence is TGTGCCAGCAGTGGACAGGGGACGGATAATTCACCCCTCCACTTT. This sequence encodes CASSGQGTDNSPLHF.

The J gene is TRBJ1-5, the V gene TRBV5-1; D gene ambiguous. The germline V and J ends were trimmed by 0 bases and 2 bases, with 9 bases remaining between them. Germline lookup yields CDR1 SGHRS and CDR2 YFSETQ. The CDR3 length is 15 residues. The CDR3 region has the DNA TGCGCCAGCAGCTTGGAGTTTGGCGGCAATCAGCCCCAGCATTTT. As protein: CASSLEFGGNQPQHF. The full variable domain, its missing parts supplied by reference TRBV5-1 and TRBJ1-5, is KAGVTQTPRYLIKTRGQQVTLSCSPISGHRSVSWYQQTPGQGLQFLFEYFSETQRNKGNFPGRFSGRQFSNSRSEMNVSTLELGDSALYLCASSLEFGGNQPQHFGDGTRLSIL.

The V call is TRBV5-6, the J call TRBJ1-6, with unresolved D. Trimming took 5 bases from V and 6 from J, leaving 12 bases between them. From germline, CDR1 is SGHDT and CDR2 YYEEEE. There are 14 residues in the CDR3. In DNA, the CDR3 is TGTGCCAGCAGTCCGAGGGTTAGTAATTCACCCCTCCACTTT. Amino acids: CASSPRVSNSPLHF.

The genes are TRBV7-7 and TRBJ1-4; D may be TRBD1 (5 bases). CDR3 length: 21 residues. The V gene's germline CDR1 is SSHAT and CDR2 FNYEAQ (reference sequence). Between the trimmed V and J ends, which lost 5 bases and 3 bases, there was a span of 31 bases. CDR3 sequence (DNA): TGTGCCAGCAGCCCGCAGGGCCTTCTTATCGACGCTCTAGTTCCTAATGAAAAACTGTTTTTT. This gives the protein CASSPQGLLIDALVPNEKLFF.

The V call is TRBV6-2 or TRBV6-3, the J call TRBJ1-5, with D maybe TRBD1 (5 bases). CDR3 length: 15 residues. Germline lookup yields CDR1 MNHEY and CDR2 SVGEGT. Trimming took 6 bases from V and 7 from J, leaving 19 bases between them. The CDR3 here is CASSPYTGGRQPQHF. The DNA of the CDR3 is TGTGCCAGCAGCCCCTATACCGGGGGACGGCAGCCCCAGCATTTT.

At least ten counts were recorded for this clonotype. The chain has TRBV12-3 or TRBV12-4 and TRBJ2-7; D gene unclear. CDR3 length: 11 amino acids. V gave up 1 base and J gave up 3 bases, with 1 base separating them. The CDR3 reads CASSLGYEQYF. The CDR3 DNA sequence: TGTGCCAGCAGTTTAGGCTACGAGCAGTACTTC.